These T cell receptor beta chains were read from a single sample in a study of blood T cell repertoires in COVID-19. The protocol was immunoSEQ multiplex PCR, while the TCRdb copy is restricted to in-frame clones and leaves out a portion. The profile shows 200,000 to 250,000 clones, approximately 90% of them singletons. Material for sequencing was PBMCs or T cells enriched from blood (not recorded which). The receptor source for this set is a man in his forties who had recovered from COVID-19. Both conserved end residues are part of each CDR3. The D gene is left open where the match is weak. Some rows have no size entry. The others give once, few or many, or a class for an expanded clone.

.	.	TRBV18	TRBJ2-3	CASSPREGTDTQYF	TGTGCCAGCTCACCCCGGGAAGGCACAGATACGCAGTATTTT
.	.	TRBV7-8	TRBJ1-5	CASSPGRRGTVINQPQHF	TGTGCCAGCAGCCCCGGTAGGAGGGGAACGGTAATCAATCAGCCCCAGCATTTT
once	.	TRBV19	TRBJ2-1	CATSISAELYNEQFF	TGTGCCACCAGTATCTCGGCGGAGCTCTACAATGAGCAGTTCTTC
.	.	TRBV5-4	TRBJ1-6	CASSFSGENSPLHF	TGTGCCAGCAGCTTTTCGGGAGAAAATTCACCCCTCCACTTT
.	TRBD1	TRBV29-1	TRBJ1-1	CSVEKGAGGTEAFF	TGCAGCGTTGAAAAGGGGGCCGGTGGGACTGAAGCTTTCTTT
.	.	TRBV15	TRBJ1-2	CATSRAGGGYTF	TGTGCCACCAGCAGAGCGGGGGGAGGCTACACCTTC
.	TRBD2	TRBV7-6	TRBJ2-1	CASRVRLAGNEQFF	TGTGCCAGCAGAGTTAGGCTAGCGGGCAATGAGCAGTTCTTC
.	.	TRBV27	TRBJ2-1	CASSFRGTEDNEQFF	TGTGCCAGCAGTTTCCGAGGGACTGAGGACAATGAGCAGTTCTTC
.	TRBD1	TRBV7-6	TRBJ2-5	CASSYLFGQGQETQYF	TGTGCCAGCAGCTACCTGTTTGGACAGGGCCAAGAGACCCAGTACTTC
.	TRBD1	TRBV11-1	TRBJ2-7	CASSPGTGHEQYF	TGTGCCAGCAGCCCTGGGACAGGGCACGAGCAGTACTTC
.	.	TRBV28	TRBJ1-6	CASSSLRGGSPLHF	TGTGCCAGCAGTTCACTTAGAGGGGGTTCACCCCTCCACTTT
.	TRBD2	TRBV7-8	TRBJ2-1	CASSLVPWTSDNEQFF	TGTGCCAGCAGCTTAGTTCCGTGGACTAGTGACAATGAGCAGTTCTTC
.	.	TRBV7-9	TRBJ2-2	CASSLALTGELFF	TGTGCCAGCAGCTTAGCTCTCACCGGGGAGCTGTTTTTT
.	.	TRBV30	TRBJ1-5	CAWSRGGLYSPQHF	TGTGCCTGGAGTCGGGGAGGCTTATACTCGCCCCAGCATTTT
few	TRBD1	TRBV7-8	TRBJ1-2	CASSLGGTGNYGYTF	TGTGCCAGCAGCTTAGGGGGGACAGGGAACTATGGCTACACCTTC
once	TRBD1	TRBV11-1	TRBJ1-2	CASSPTGTYGYTF	TGTGCCAGCAGCCCGACAGGGACCTATGGCTACACCTTC
.	TRBD2	TRBV18	TRBJ2-1	CASSPQGSGRDFYNEQFF	TGTGCCAGCTCACCCCAGGGTAGCGGGAGGGATTTCTACAATGAGCAGTTCTTC
.	TRBD1	TRBV5-4	TRBJ1-4	CASSLDRGKLFF	TGTGCCAGCAGCTTGGACAGGGGGAAACTGTTTTTT
many	.	TRBV2	TRBJ1-1	CASRDSENTEAFF	TGTGCCAGCAGGGACAGCGAGAACACTGAAGCTTTCTTT
.	.	TRBV10-3	TRBJ2-5	CAISERTPDTSAQYF	TGTGCCATCAGTGAGAGGACTCCCGACACATCGGCCCAGTACTTC
.	TRBD1	TRBV30	TRBJ2-5	CAWVEAGGWETQYF	TGTGCCTGGGTCGAGGCAGGGGGATGGGAGACCCAGTACTTC
.	TRBD1	TRBV7-9	TRBJ2-1	CASSLFGQGVYNEQFF	TGTGCCAGCAGCTTATTTGGACAGGGGGTATACAATGAGCAGTTCTTC
once	.	TRBV11-2	TRBJ1-2	CASSTQGGDRSGYTF	TGTGCCAGCAGCACCCAGGGTGGCGATCGGTCTGGCTACACCTTC
.	TRBD1	TRBV19	TRBJ1-5	CASSPEGQLNQPQHF	TGTGCCAGTAGTCCTGAGGGACAGCTCAATCAGCCCCAGCATTTT
.	TRBD1	TRBV10-3	TRBJ1-2	CAISARGRGREGYGYTF	TGTGCCATCAGTGCCCGTGGCAGGGGGCGCGAGGGCTATGGCTACACCTTC
.	.	TRBV7-3	TRBJ1-3	CASSFECRGHLSSGNTIYF	TGTGCCAGCAGCTTCGAATGCAGGGGACACCTCAGCTCTGGAAACACCATATATTTT
once	.	TRBV21-1	TRBJ2-6	CASPDRSGANVLTF	TGTGCCAGCCCTGACAGGTCTGGGGCCAACGTCCTGACTTTC
.	TRBD2	TRBV19	TRBJ2-1	CASSPLLSGPVGSYNEQFF	TGTGCCAGTAGCCCTTTGCTTAGCGGGCCGGTGGGCTCCTACAATGAGCAGTTCTTC
.	TRBD1	TRBV11-1	TRBJ2-7	CASSKSTGVLSEQYF	TGTGCCAGCAGCAAGTCGACAGGGGTTTTATCCGAGCAGTACTTC
.	.	TRBV30	TRBJ2-1	CAWGTGVVNEQFF	TGTGCCTGGGGGACGGGAGTGGTCAATGAGCAGTTCTTC
.	.	TRBV19	TRBJ1-2	CASSIPRGGYGYTF	TGTGCCAGCAGTATACCCAGGGGAGGGTATGGCTACACCTTC
.	.	TRBV6-4	TRBJ1-5	CASSVAWGDQPQHF	TGTGCCAGCAGTGTAGCCTGGGGCGATCAGCCCCAGCATTTT
.	TRBD1	TRBV28	TRBJ1-3	CASSSRDRDNGNTIYF	TGTGCCAGCAGTTCCCGCGACAGGGATAATGGAAACACCATATATTTT
few	.	TRBV5-1	TRBJ2-6	CASSLTPWGRGANVLTF	TGCGCCAGCAGCCTTACCCCTTGGGGCCGGGGGGCCAACGTCCTGACTTTC
.	.	TRBV7-9	TRBJ1-4	CASSQMTPREVDEKLFF	TGTGCCAGCAGCCAAATGACGCCCCGAGAGGTTGATGAAAAACTGTTTTTT
.	TRBD1	TRBV11-2	TRBJ1-1	CASSSLSGQVFPFF	TGTGCCAGCAGCTCCCTGTCGGGACAGGTCTTCCCTTTCTTT
once	TRBD2	TRBV7-3	TRBJ2-5	CASSPGLVGTQYF	TGTGCCAGCAGCCCTGGACTAGTTGGGACCCAGTACTTC
.	.	TRBV11-3	TRBJ2-7	CASSPGLAGSYEQYF	TGTGCCAGCAGCCCCGGTCTCGCGGGATCCTACGAGCAGTACTTC
.	TRBD1	TRBV11-2	TRBJ1-6	CASSFTTGSGDSPLHF	TGTGCCAGCAGCTTCACGACAGGGTCGGGCGATTCACCCCTCCACTTT
.	TRBD1	TRBV7-9	TRBJ2-1	CASSLPGGAGNEQFF	TGTGCCAGCAGCTTACCAGGGGGCGCCGGGAATGAGCAGTTCTTC
.	.	TRBV12-3/TRBV12-4	TRBJ2-7	CASSYWGGDEQYF	TGTGCCAGCAGTTATTGGGGGGGCGACGAGCAGTACTTC
.	TRBD2	TRBV28	TRBJ2-1	CASSLSGSSYNEQFF	TGTGCCAGCAGTTTGAGCGGGAGTTCCTACAATGAGCAGTTCTTC
.	TRBD1	TRBV28	TRBJ1-5	CASRRQGSQPQHF	TGTGCCAGCAGACGACAGGGTAGTCAGCCCCAGCATTTT
.	TRBD1	TRBV11-2	TRBJ2-7	CASSPFGTQGVEQYF	TGTGCCAGCAGCCCATTCGGGACACAGGGGGTCGAGCAGTACTTC
.	TRBD1	TRBV7-2	TRBJ1-6	CASSFRQGLESPLHF	TGTGCCAGCAGCTTTCGACAGGGTTTGGAGTCACCCCTCCACTTT
.	TRBD1	TRBV6-1	TRBJ2-7	CASSEGTGADLEQYF	TGTGCCAGCAGTGAAGGGACAGGGGCGGACTTGGAGCAGTACTTC
.	TRBD2	TRBV9	TRBJ2-5	CASSFTGTSDELGRETQYF	TGTGCCAGCAGCTTTACCGGGACTAGCGACGAATTAGGCCGCGAGACCCAGTACTTC
few	.	TRBV19	TRBJ2-3	CASSRALGPDTQYF	TGTGCCAGTAGTAGGGCCTTAGGTCCAGATACGCAGTATTTT
once	.	TRBV5-1	TRBJ2-2	CASSQNTGELFF	TGCGCCAGCAGCCAAAATACCGGGGAGCTGTTTTTT
.	TRBD1	TRBV18	TRBJ1-3	CASSHWDRTVGNTIYF	TGTGCCAGCTCACACTGGGACAGGACCGTAGGAAACACCATATATTTT
once	TRBD2	TRBV11-3	TRBJ2-2	CASSTIPAGDTGELFF	TGTGCCAGCAGCACGATTCCAGCGGGGGACACCGGGGAGCTGTTTTTT
.	.	TRBV28	TRBJ2-7	CASSPPQRTNFF	TGTGCCAGCAGTCCGCCTCAACGTACTAATTTCTTC
once	.	TRBV12-5	TRBJ1-5	CASGFAGDSNQPQHF	TGTGCTAGTGGTTTTGCGGGGGACAGCAATCAGCCCCAGCATTTT
.	TRBD2	TRBV29-1	TRBJ2-2	CSIQGALSGRGNTGELFF	TGCAGCATACAGGGGGCCCTTAGCGGGAGGGGAAACACCGGGGAGCTGTTTTTT